The T cell receptor beta chain described here comes from a study of early T cells in non-severe SARS-CoV-2 infection (dated by TCRdb to the early 2020s). As for the study more broadly: Because TCR sequencing was done on bulk RNA from unsorted whole blood, the alpha and beta chains could not be paired.

The library was generated by 5' RACE. The sequencer listed for this sample is NextSeq 500. To correct for sequencing error and PCR bias, the TCR library protocol tagged individual cDNA molecules with unique molecular identifiers. Both TCR alpha and beta chains were sequenced, and tight co-correlation was observed between alpha and beta sequence abundances in each sample. As for how the authors treated the data: Decombinator V4 was used to annotate TCR sequences for V gene, J gene and CDR3. Expanded TCRs were defined as changing significantly between any two time points under a Poisson model with p below 0.0001. Abundances of TCRs were expressed as counts per million after normalisation to the total number of TCRs sequenced in each sample. VDJdb, accessed 1 November 2021, was searched for CMV, EBV and SARS-CoV-2 annotated TCRs, excluding TCRs annotated for multiple antigens. TCRdb handled the public reads itself, with Q25 trimming in fastp and clone calling in MiXCR, and kept productive beta chains. Merged by CDR3 protein, the rows form single entries marked with the most common genes and DNA. TCRdb's processing, not the authors', yielded these V and J calls. Present in this sample are 60,000 to 75,000 distinct CDR3 sequences, roughly an eighth of which were seen just once. The ten top clones hold approximately 4.9% of the sample.

Broader findings and caveats from the paper: VDJdb matching was skewed toward anti-spike CD8 responses and likely underestimated virus-specific expansions by missing private and CD4 specificities.

This was a case-control study nested in a cohort of healthcare workers in London, UK, who had nasopharyngeal swab PCR tests and blood samples taken every week. Healthcare workers were enrolled in the week of the UK lockdown, from 23 to 31 March 2020, and were followed every week for up to roughly 16 weeks. This clonotype was counted a few times. It lacks a known antigen. No base quality information exists; no much larger clone differs at one position. What was sequenced was whole blood. This clonotype was sampled from an adult who was a healthcare worker with PCR-confirmed SARS-CoV-2 infection or an uninfected control (not recorded which).

Here the CDR3 is given as CASSLERGPADTQYF. The nucleotide sequence is TGTGCCAGCAGTTTGGAACGGGGCCCCGCCGATACGCAGTATTTT. The chain is assembled from TRBV6-4 and TRBJ2-3; the D segment is perhaps TRBD1 or TRBD2, each sharing 5 matched bases. Counted from cysteine to phenylalanine, this CDR3 has 15 amino acids. The entry retains the CDR3 DNA only, 45 bases that are in frame from base 1. V and J are truncated by 5 bases and 6 bases respectively, leaving an intervening sequence of 18 bases. Sequences MRHNA (CDR1) and SNTAGT (CDR2) are obtained from the germline V gene.